The 25 T cell receptor beta chains listed next were all sequenced from one sample in a study of blood T cell repertoires in COVID-19. Libraries were prepared by immunoSEQ multiplex PCR; TCRdb keeps only in-frame clonotypes and omits some of them. This table has over 200,000 clones, 70% to 90% appearing once. The sequencing sample was made of peripheral blood. The receptors originated from a woman in her twenties or thirties who had recovered from COVID-19.

In its sample, this clone was seen once. The chain couples TRBV13 to TRBJ2-5; 9 bases match TRBD1. Germline-derived CDR1 and CDR2 are PRHDT and FYEKMQ (reference sequence). This CDR3 spans 15 amino acids. The V gene end was trimmed by 4 bases and the J gene end by 4 bases; junction bases not matched to a gene: 7. The CDR3 region is CASSSGGGQGETQYF. The CDR3 region has the DNA TGTGCCAGCAGCTCAGGGGGGGGACAGGGAGAGACCCAGTACTTC.

CDR3 protein: CASSRLTGANTGELFF. The CDR3 DNA reads as TGTGCCAGCAGCCGTCTGACGGGGGCGAACACCGGGGAGCTGTTTTTT. V usage is TRBV3-1 (or the pseudogene TRBV3-2) and J usage is TRBJ2-2, with TRBD2 as a possible D gene (6 bases). V lost 4 bases and J 0 bases, leaving 12 bases between the germline ends. CDR1 and CDR2 from the germline V gene are LGHDT and YNNKEL (reference sequence). This CDR3 has 16 residues.

The genes are TRBV18 and TRBJ2-5; a weak D match, TRBD2 (6 bases). The CDR3 runs to 14 residues. V lost 0 bases to trimming and J lost 5 bases, with 10 bases between them. Germline CDR1 and CDR2: KGHSH and LQKENI. CDR3 nucleotide sequence: TGTGCCAGCTCACCACCGCCGGGGAGGGAGACCCAGTACTTC. This encodes CASSPPPGRETQYF.

This clone was counted once. V and J are TRBV2 and TRBJ2-7; 14 positions agree with TRBD2. J gave up 0 bases and V 2 bases, and 3 bases lay outside the gene matches. In germline, CDR1 is SNHLY, CDR2 FYNNEI. The CDR3 extends over 17 amino acids. The CDR3: CASSELGTSGGSYEQYF. CDR3 sequence (DNA): TGTGCCAGCAGTGAATTGGGGACTAGCGGGGGCTCCTACGAGCAGTACTTC.

The chain combines TRBV5-1 with TRBJ2-5, with 10 positions matching TRBD1. The CDR3 contains 16 residues. CDR1 and CDR2 from the germline V gene are SGHRS and YFSETQ. V was clipped by 0 bases and J by 5 bases; unmatched bases: 7. The CDR3 sequence is CASSLGGGTGDETQYF. Written as DNA, the CDR3 is TGCGCCAGCAGCTTGGGCGGGGGGACAGGGGACGAGACCCAGTACTTC.

The rearrangement uses TRBV6-2 or TRBV6-3 and TRBJ1-6; D is ambiguous. Trimming took 0 bases from V and 7 from J, leaving 7 bases between them. CDR3 length: 14 residues. The germline gives CDR1 MNHEY, CDR2 SVGEGT. As DNA, the CDR3 is TGTGCCAGCAGTTACTCTGACGGGAATTCACCCCTCCACTTT. This codes for CASSYSDGNSPLHF.

The chain joins TRBV6-2 or TRBV6-3 to TRBJ1-3; D gene unclear. This CDR3 has 13 amino acids. Trimming took off 7 bases at V and 0 bases at J, with 7 bases between the two ends. Germline CDR1 is MNHEY and CDR2 is SVGEGT. As DNA, the CDR3 is TGTGCCAGCATCCCCTACTCTGGAAACACCATATATTTT. It translates to CASIPYSGNTIYF.

This clone appeared a few times. The chain combines TRBV2 with TRBJ2-5, with 9 nucleotides matching TRBD1. J lost 4 bases, V lost 10 bases, and 7 bases had no gene match. The length of the CDR3 is 13 residues. In germline, CDR1 is SNHLY, CDR2 FYNNEI. DNA for the CDR3: TGTGCCATAGTCCCGGGACAGGGAGAGACCCAGTACTTC. It yields the protein CAIVPGQGETQYF.

The chain joins TRBV19 to TRBJ2-6, with unresolved D. This CDR3 spans 15 amino acids. Germline V gene sequence: CDR1 LNHDA, CDR2 SQIVND (reference sequence). Deletions cut 6 bases from V and 4 bases from J, with 13 bases between. This chain's CDR3 is CASSPRWAGANVLTF. CDR3 DNA sequence: TGTGCCAGTAGCCCCCGATGGGCCGGGGCCAACGTCCTGACTTTC.

The rearrangement links TRBV11-2 to TRBJ2-2; 8 nucleotides match TRBD1. The CDR3 covers 19 residues. From germline, CDR1 is SGHAT and CDR2 FQNNGV. Trimming removed 2 bases from V and 4 bases from J; junction bases left unmatched: 15. This CDR3 reads CASSLWTDRGRYSTGELFF. DNA for the CDR3: TGTGCCAGCAGCTTATGGACAGACAGGGGCCGGTACTCCACCGGGGAGCTGTTTTTT.

This sequence joins TRBV5-4 and TRBJ2-2, with 10 bases fitting TRBD1. The CDR3 covers 16 residues. Looked up from germline, CDR1 is SGHNT and CDR2 is YYREEE (reference sequence). The trim removed 3 bases at V and 3 bases at J, leaving 5 bases unmatched. CDR3 in amino acids: CASSSMTGGDTGELFF. Here the CDR3 DNA reads TGTGCCAGCAGCTCCATGACAGGGGGCGACACCGGGGAGCTGTTTTTT.

This clone has only a few counts. The chain employs TRBV2 and TRBJ1-5; D is ambiguous. Germline V CDR1 and CDR2: SNHLY, FYNNEI. CDR3 size: 13 residues. Trimming pared 5 bases from V and 7 bases from J, leaving 12 bases between. The DNA for the CDR3 is TGTGCCAGCAGTAGGTGGGCAAGGCAGCCCCAGCATTTT. Residues: CASSRWARQPQHF.

This rearrangement joins TRBV10-2 to TRBJ2-7; no clear D. V lost 0 bases and J lost 2, with 5 bases in between. Germline CDR1 and CDR2: WSHSY and SAAADI. The CDR3 length is 13 residues. The CDR3 sequence is CASSESHPYEQYF. As DNA, the CDR3 is TGCGCCAGCAGTGAGTCACATCCCTACGAGCAGTACTTC.

This sequence joins TRBV5-1 and TRBJ2-2; 8 bases agree with TRBD1. Germline-derived CDR1 and CDR2 are SGHRS and YFSETQ. CDR3 length: 16 amino acids. V was clipped by 1 base and J by 4 bases; unmatched bases: 6. CDR3 sequence: CASSLFGQGSTGELFF. The CDR3 DNA reads TGCGCCAGCAGCTTGTTTGGACAGGGATCCACCGGGGAGCTGTTTTTT.

This chain links TRBV30 with TRBJ1-6; D gene ambiguous. The CDR3 has 15 residues. Trimming shortened V by 2 bases and J by 7 bases, and 15 bases separated the two germline ends. Germline CDR1 is GTSNPN and CDR2 is SVGIG (reference sequence). CDR3 nucleotide sequence: TGTGCCTGGAGTTCGGAGGGATTGAGGAATTCACCCCTCCACTTT. Protein: CAWSSEGLRNSPLHF. Based on the CDR3 plus reference TRBV30 and TRBJ1-6, the full variable domain is SQTIHQWPATLVQPVGSPLSLECTVEGTSNPNLYWYRQAAGRGLQLLFYSVGIGQISSEVPQNLSASRPQDRQFILSSKKLLLSDSGFYLCAWSSEGLRNSPLHFGNGTRLTVT.

This chain uses TRBV3-1 (or the pseudogene TRBV3-2) with TRBJ2-7; D might be TRBD2 (5 bases). This CDR3 is built from 14 residues. CDR1 and CDR2 from the germline V gene are LGHDT and YNNKEL (reference sequence). Trimming took off 1 base at V and 3 bases at J, with 10 bases between the two ends. CDR3 DNA sequence: TGTGCCAGCAGCCAAGTATGGGGAGTCTACGAGCAGTACTTC. This gives the protein CASSQVWGVYEQYF.

The chain recombines TRBV27 with TRBJ2-7, with a tentative D call TRBD2 (5 bases). The CDR3 sequence is 14 residues long. The germline V gene encodes CDR1 MNHEY and CDR2 SMNVEV (reference sequence). V gave up 4 bases and J gave up 5 bases, with 15 bases separating them. The CDR3 protein is CASSSYGGSDEQYF. The DNA for the CDR3 is TGTGCCAGCAGTTCCTACGGCGGGTCCGACGAGCAGTACTTC.

The chain joins TRBV20-1 to TRBJ1-6; D gene ambiguous. This CDR3 region has 14 residues. V gave up 3 bases and J gave up 8 bases, with 14 bases separating them. The germline V gene encodes CDR1 DFQATT and CDR2 SNEGSKA (reference sequence). The CDR3 coding sequence is TGCAGTGCTAGTAGGAGCGGGCCCGATTCACCCCTCCACTTT. This encodes CSASRSGPDSPLHF.

The V and J genes are TRBV7-3 and TRBJ1-1, with TRBD1 matching 9 bases. The CDR3 spans 14 residues. From germline, CDR1 is SGHTA and CDR2 FQGTGA. V was clipped by 5 bases and J by 5 bases; unmatched bases: 6. For the CDR3, the DNA is TGTGCCAGCAGCCCGGGACAGGGTGGAACTGAAGCTTTCTTT. Protein product: CASSPGQGGTEAFF.

The V call is TRBV7-3, the J call TRBJ2-5; D perhaps matches TRBD2 (6 bases). Germline CDR1 and CDR2: SGHTA and FQGTGA. The CDR3 has 17 residues. With 5 bases removed from V and 1 base from J, the gap between germline ends came to 20 bases. This CDR3 reads CASSPTARGTLQETQYF. The CDR3 DNA follows: TGTGCCAGCAGCCCTACTGCTCGGGGGACCCTCCAAGAGACCCAGTACTTC.

This rearrangement joins TRBV25-1 to TRBJ1-5; 8 nucleotides match TRBD1. CDR3 length: 16 amino acids. Germline V gene data show CDR1 as MGHDK and CDR2 as SYGVNS. V was pared by 2 bases and J by 1 base, with 4 bases of the junction left unmatched. CDR3 nucleotides: TGTGCCAGCAGTGAAACCCGACAGGGGAGCAATCAGCCCCAGCATTTT. Translating gives CASSETRQGSNQPQHF. The full variable domain, completed using reference TRBV25-1 and TRBJ1-5, is EADIYQTPRYLVIGTGKKITLECSQTMGHDKMYWYQQDPGMELHLIHYSYGVNSTEKGDLSSESTVSRIRTEHFPLTLESARPSHTSQYLCASSETRQGSNQPQHFGDGTRLSIL.

The rearrangement links TRBV21-1 to TRBJ1-5. TRBV21-1 is designated a pseudogene. CDR3 size: 17 residues. The CDR3 DNA is TGTGCCAGCAGCAAAGAAGAGAAGAAGATGAGCAATCAGCCCCAGCATTTT. As protein: CASSKEEKKMSNQPQHF.

The gene calls are TRBV2 and TRBJ2-7; D might be TRBD1 (6 bases). The CDR3 consists of 11 residues. V dropped 0 bases and J dropped 9 bases, with 6 bases sitting between them. Germline V gives CDR1 SNHLY, CDR2 FYNNEI. The CDR3 reads CASSEADRQYF. The CDR3 nucleotides are TGTGCCAGCAGTGAAGCGGACAGGCAGTACTTC. Looking up the rest from reference TRBV2 and TRBJ2-7 gives the full variable domain: EPEVTQTPSHQVTQMGQEVILRCVPISNHLYFYWYRQILGQKVEFLVSFYNNEISEKSEIFDDQFSVERPDGSNFTLKIRSTKLEDSAMYFCASSEADRQYFGPGTRLTVT.

This clone was detected only a few times. V usage is TRBV2 and J usage is TRBJ2-1; D is possibly TRBD2 (5 bases). Looked up from germline, CDR1 is SNHLY and CDR2 is FYNNEI. The CDR3 length is 18 residues. Trimming stripped 4 bases from V and 5 bases from J, with 24 bases between. The DNA for the CDR3 is TGTGCCAGCAGTGTATTATTCGAACTAGGCGGTGGGGACAATGAGCAGTTCTTC. Protein sequence: CASSVLFELGGGDNEQFF.

CDR3 residues: CASSDPPRETQYF. CDR3 nucleotides: TGTGCCAGCAGTGATCCCCCCCGGGAGACCCAGTACTTC. This sequence joins TRBV2 and TRBJ2-5, with D unclear. The CDR3 sequence is 13 residues long. With 3 bases removed from V and 5 bases from J, the gap between germline ends came to 10 bases. Germline CDR1 is SNHLY and CDR2 is FYNNEI. Full variable domain (missing parts from reference TRBV2 and TRBJ2-5): EPEVTQTPSHQVTQMGQEVILRCVPISNHLYFYWYRQILGQKVEFLVSFYNNEISEKSEIFDDQFSVERPDGSNFTLKIRSTKLEDSAMYFCASSDPPRETQYFGPGTRLLVL.